Sequencing of this T cell receptor (beta chain) was carried out in a study of beta chain features in type 1 diabetes. TCRB transcripts that were expressed got sequenced, as all of the isolated RNA had been reverse transcribed. Profiling relied on immunoSEQ multiplex PCR, and the TCRdb table lists in-frame clones only, not all of them. Among hundreds of thousands of clones listed, roughly 15% were seen once. This clone was found a few times. Purity exceeded 95% in all sorted populations. The CDR3 covers 12 residues. V shed 8 bases, J shed 5 bases, and the junction held 5 bases outside the gene matches. Per germline, CDR1 MDHEN and CDR2 SYDVKM.

Sequencing was carried out using naive CD4+ T cells from blood. The origin of this receptor is a man between 18 and 35 years old in good health. The rearrangement joins TRBV28 to TRBJ1-1; 7 bases agree with TRBD1. The CDR3 is CASQTGVTEAFF. CDR3 sequence (DNA): TGTGCCAGCCAAACAGGGGTGACTGAAGCTTTCTTT.